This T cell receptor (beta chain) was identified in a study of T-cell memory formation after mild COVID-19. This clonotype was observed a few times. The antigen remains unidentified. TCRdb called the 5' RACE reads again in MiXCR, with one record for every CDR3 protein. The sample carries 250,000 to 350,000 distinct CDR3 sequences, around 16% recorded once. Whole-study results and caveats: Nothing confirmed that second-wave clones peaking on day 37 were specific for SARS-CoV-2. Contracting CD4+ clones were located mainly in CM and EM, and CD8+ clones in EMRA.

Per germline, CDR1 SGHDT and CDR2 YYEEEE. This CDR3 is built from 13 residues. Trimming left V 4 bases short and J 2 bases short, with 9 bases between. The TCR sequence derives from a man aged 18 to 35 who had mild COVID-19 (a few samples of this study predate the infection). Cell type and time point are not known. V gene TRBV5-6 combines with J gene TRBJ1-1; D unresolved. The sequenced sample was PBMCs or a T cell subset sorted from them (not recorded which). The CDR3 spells CASSPRFNTEAFF. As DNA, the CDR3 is TGTGCCAGCAGCCCCCGCTTTAACACTGAAGCTTTCTTT.